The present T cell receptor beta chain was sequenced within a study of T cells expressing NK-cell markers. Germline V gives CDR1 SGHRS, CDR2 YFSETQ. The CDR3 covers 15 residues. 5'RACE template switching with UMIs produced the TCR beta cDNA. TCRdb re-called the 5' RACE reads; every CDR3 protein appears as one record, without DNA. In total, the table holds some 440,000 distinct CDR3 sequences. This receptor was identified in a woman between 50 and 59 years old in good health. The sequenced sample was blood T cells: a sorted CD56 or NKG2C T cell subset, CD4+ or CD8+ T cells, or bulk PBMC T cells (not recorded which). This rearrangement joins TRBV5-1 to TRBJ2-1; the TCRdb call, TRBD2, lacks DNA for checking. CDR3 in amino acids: CASSGVRLAGEEQFF.